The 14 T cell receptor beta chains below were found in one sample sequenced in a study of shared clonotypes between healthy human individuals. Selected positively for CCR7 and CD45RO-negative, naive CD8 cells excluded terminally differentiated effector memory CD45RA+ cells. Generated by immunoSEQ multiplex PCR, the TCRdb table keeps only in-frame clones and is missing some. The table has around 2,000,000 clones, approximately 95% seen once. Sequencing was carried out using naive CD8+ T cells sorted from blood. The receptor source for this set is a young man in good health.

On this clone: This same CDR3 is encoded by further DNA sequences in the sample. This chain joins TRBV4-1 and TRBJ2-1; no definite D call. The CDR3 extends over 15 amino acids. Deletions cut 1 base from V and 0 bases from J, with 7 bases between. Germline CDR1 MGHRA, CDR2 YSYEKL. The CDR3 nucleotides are TGCGCCAGCAGCCAAGTTAAGAGCTCCTACAATGAGCAGTTCTTC. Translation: CASSQVKSSYNEQFF.

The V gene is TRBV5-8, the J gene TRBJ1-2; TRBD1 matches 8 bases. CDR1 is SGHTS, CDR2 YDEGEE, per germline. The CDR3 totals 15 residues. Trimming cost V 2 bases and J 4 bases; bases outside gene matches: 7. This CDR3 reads CASSFRDRNSYGYTF. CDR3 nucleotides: TGTGCCAGCAGCTTCCGGGACAGGAACTCCTATGGCTACACCTTC.

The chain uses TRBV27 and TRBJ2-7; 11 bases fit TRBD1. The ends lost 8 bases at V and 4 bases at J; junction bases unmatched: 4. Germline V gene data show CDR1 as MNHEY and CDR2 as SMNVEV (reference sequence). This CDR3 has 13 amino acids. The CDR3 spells CASGGTGGYEQYF. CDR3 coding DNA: TGTGCCAGCGGCGGGACAGGGGGGTACGAGCAGTACTTC.

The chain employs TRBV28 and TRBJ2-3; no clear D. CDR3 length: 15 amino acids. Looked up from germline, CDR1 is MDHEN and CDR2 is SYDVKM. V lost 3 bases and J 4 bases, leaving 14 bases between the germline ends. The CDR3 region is CASSLGPVAPDTQYF. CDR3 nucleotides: TGTGCCAGCAGTTTGGGTCCGGTTGCACCAGATACGCAGTATTTT.

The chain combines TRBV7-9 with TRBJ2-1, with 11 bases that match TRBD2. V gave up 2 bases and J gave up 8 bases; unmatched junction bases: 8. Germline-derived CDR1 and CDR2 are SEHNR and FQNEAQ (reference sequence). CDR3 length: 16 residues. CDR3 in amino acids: CASSLLASGRFDEQFF. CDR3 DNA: TGTGCCAGCAGCTTACTAGCTAGCGGGAGGTTTGATGAGCAGTTCTTC. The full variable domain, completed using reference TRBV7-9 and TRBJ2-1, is DTGVSQNPRHKITKRGQNVTFRCDPISEHNRLYWYRQTLGQGPEFLTYFQNEAQLEKSRLLSDRFSAERPKGSFSTLEIQRTEQGDSAMYLCASSLLASGRFDEQFFGPGTRLTVL.

The CDR3 DNA reads TGTGCCTTCAATAGGGATGAAAAACTGTTTTTT. It yields the protein CAFNRDEKLFF. The genes are TRBV30 and TRBJ1-4; D unclear. The CDR3 is 11 amino acids. V dropped 7 bases and J dropped 6 bases, with 9 bases sitting between them. Looked up from germline, CDR1 is GTSNPN and CDR2 is SVGIG (reference sequence).

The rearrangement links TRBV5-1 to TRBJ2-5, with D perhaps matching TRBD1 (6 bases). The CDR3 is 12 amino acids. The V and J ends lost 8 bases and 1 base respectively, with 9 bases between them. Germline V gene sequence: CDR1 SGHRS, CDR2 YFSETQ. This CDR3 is CASSDSQETQYF. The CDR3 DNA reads TGCGCCAGTTCGGACAGCCAAGAGACCCAGTACTTC.

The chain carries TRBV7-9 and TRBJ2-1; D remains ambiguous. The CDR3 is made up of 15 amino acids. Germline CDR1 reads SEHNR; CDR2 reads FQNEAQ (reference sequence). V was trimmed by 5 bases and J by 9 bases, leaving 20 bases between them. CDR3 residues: CASSLSRTVDGEQFF. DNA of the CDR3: TGTGCCAGCAGCCTTTCTAGGACGGTGGATGGTGAGCAGTTCTTC.

CDR3 sequence: CASSLEQGALNTEAFF. CDR3 DNA sequence: TGTGCCAGCAGCTTGGAGCAGGGGGCTTTGAACACTGAAGCTTTCTTT. The genes are TRBV5-4 and TRBJ1-1; 8 bases align to TRBD1. This CDR3 contains 16 residues. V shed 0 bases, J shed 0 bases, and the junction held 4 bases outside the gene matches. Germline CDR1 and CDR2: SGHNT and YYREEE (reference sequence). Based on the CDR3 plus reference TRBV5-4 and TRBJ1-1, the full variable domain is ETGVTQSPTHLIKTRGQQVTLRCSSQSGHNTVSWYQQALGQGPQFIFQYYREEENGRGNFPPRFSGLQFPNYSSELNVNALELDDSALYLCASSLEQGALNTEAFFGQGTRLTVV.

The CDR3 sequence is CASSFYHQREQETQYF. As DNA, the CDR3 is TGTGCCAGCAGTTTTTATCATCAGCGGGAGCAAGAGACCCAGTACTTC. This chain links TRBV6-5 with TRBJ2-5; 8 nucleotides agree with TRBD2. The CDR3 totals 16 residues. V dropped 4 bases and J dropped 2; count of bases not matched to a gene: 9. CDR1 is MNHEY, CDR2 SVGAGI, per germline.

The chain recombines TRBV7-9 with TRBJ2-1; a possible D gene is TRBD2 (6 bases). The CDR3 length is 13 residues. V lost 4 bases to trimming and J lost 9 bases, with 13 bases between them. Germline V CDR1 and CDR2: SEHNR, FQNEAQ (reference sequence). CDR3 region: CASSSRVGGEQFF. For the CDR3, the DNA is TGTGCCAGCAGCTCTCGGGTGGGAGGTGAGCAGTTCTTC. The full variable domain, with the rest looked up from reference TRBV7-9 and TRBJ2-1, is DTGVSQNPRHKITKRGQNVTFRCDPISEHNRLYWYRQTLGQGPEFLTYFQNEAQLEKSRLLSDRFSAERPKGSFSTLEIQRTEQGDSAMYLCASSSRVGGEQFFGPGTRLTVL.

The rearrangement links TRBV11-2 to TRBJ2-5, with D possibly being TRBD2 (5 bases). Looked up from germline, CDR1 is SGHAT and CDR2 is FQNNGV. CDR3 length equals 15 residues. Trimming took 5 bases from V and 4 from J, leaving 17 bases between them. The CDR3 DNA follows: TGTGCCAGCAGCCGCCAGCCGGCGGCGGGAGAGACCCAGTACTTC. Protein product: CASSRQPAAGETQYF.

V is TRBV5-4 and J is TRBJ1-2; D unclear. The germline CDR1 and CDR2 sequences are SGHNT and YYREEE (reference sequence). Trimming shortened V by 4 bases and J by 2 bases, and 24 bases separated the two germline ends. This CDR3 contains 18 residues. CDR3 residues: CASSPNRAGYLANYGYTF. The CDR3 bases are TGTGCCAGCAGCCCAAACCGGGCGGGGTACCTAGCGAACTATGGCTACACCTTC.

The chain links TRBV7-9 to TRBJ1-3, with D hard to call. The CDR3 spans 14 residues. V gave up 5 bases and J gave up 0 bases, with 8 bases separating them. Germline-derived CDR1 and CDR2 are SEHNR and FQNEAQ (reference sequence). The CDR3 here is CASSPINSGNTIYF. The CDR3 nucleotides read TGTGCCAGCAGCCCCATTAACTCTGGAAACACCATATATTTT.